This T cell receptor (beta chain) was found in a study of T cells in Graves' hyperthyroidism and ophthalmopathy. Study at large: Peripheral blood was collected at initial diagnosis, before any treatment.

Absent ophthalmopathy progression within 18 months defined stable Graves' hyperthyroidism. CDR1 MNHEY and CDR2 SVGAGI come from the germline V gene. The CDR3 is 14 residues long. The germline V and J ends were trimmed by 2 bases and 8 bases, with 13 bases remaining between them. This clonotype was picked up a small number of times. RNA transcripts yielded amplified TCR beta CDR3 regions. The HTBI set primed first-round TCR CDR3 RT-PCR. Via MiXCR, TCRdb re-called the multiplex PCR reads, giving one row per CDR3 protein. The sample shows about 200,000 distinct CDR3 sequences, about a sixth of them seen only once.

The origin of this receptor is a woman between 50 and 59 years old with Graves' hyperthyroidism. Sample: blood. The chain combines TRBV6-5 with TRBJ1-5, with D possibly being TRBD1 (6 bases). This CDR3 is CASSYRDKLEPQHF. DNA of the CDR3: TGTGCCAGCAGTTACCGGGACAAGCTAGAGCCCCAGCATTTT.